This paragraph reports one TCR beta chain. Its cognate antigen has yet to be identified. Base-call qualities are not available, and no considerably larger clone is one nucleotide away. The cohort was made up of roughly 670 healthy bone marrow donors. At the time of sampling, all cohort members were nominally healthy, though unrecorded immune exposures were likely present. The donor was CMV seronegative and belonged to the group of around 350 seronegative cohort members. Every donor gave a peripheral blood sample, and the peripheral blood mononuclear cells from that sample were used for TCR beta sequencing. The Qiagen DNeasy Blood Extraction Kit was used to extract genomic DNA from the blood cell samples. V has 5 bases trimmed and J has 8 bases trimmed; junction bases matching no gene number 26. Counted from cysteine to phenylalanine, this CDR3 has 19 amino acids. The entry retains the CDR3 DNA only, 57 bases that are in frame from base 1. The germline V gene supplies CDR1 SQVTM and CDR2 ANQGSEA.

The data belong to a study of cytomegalovirus exposure and HLA in healthy donors (dated by TCRdb to 2015 to 2018). Background on the whole study: In an earlier analysis of 450 to 750 of the donors, approximately 300 Gb of sequence data and 117 million unique TCR beta sequences from about 179 million T cells were reported. The later analysis used no new phenotypic data to find candidate immune exposures, relying instead on TCR beta sequences and their occurrence across donors. An early release covering around 630 HLA-typed donors comprised approximately 300 gigabases of sequencing data and around 85 million unique TCR sequences. A later genetic analysis used genome-wide SNP genotypes for 398 of the 666 donors, treating that subset as a discovery cohort. Of the approximately 370 genotyped donors, less than 90% were placed in the genetic ancestry cluster associated with self-reported Caucasian donors. Across around 400 genotyped donors of the cohort, an average of about 240,000 unique TCR beta nucleotide sequences per donor were sequenced, and 15% to 20% of those sequences were non-productive. Besides the first cohort of 666 subjects, a separate validation cohort made up of over 95 different subjects was used. Several DR-DQ haplotypes were treated as single units for association and clustering because of strong linkage in the cohort. Class I and class II HLA loci were covered by the typing at four-digit resolution. The study was designed to test whether signatures of past pathogen exposure could be identified by cataloging public T cell receptors. All discovery cohort repertoires had been generated on a single sequencing platform. To study patterns of TCR occurrence, a later analysis re-analyzed previously published TCR beta repertoires from 650 to 750 donors and added high-resolution HLA genotyping. The number of typed donors differed by locus: about 629-630 for A, B, C, DRB1 and DQB1; approximately 520 for DQA1; 600 to 610 for DPA1; and some 470 for DPB1. An earlier analysis of around 580 of the donors used high-throughput TCR beta sequencing to judge whether each TCR beta V gene segment behaved as functional or pseudogenic. Donor age, sex, ethnicity and CMV serostatus were compiled together with the repertoire data. The study used immunosequencing to profile the T cell repertoires of approximately 690 subjects and linked those repertoires to cytomegalovirus serostatus. To predict cytomegalovirus infection status, the study brought together high-throughput TCR immunosequencing, statistical association of individual TCRs with disease status, and machine learning.

The paper's findings and limits, for the study overall: A later genetic analysis reported fewer N-insertions in productive TCRs among donors in an Asian-associated ancestry cluster than the roughly 620-donor mean. The only immune exposure information available for the cohort was CMV serostatus. When HLA alleles, especially DR and DQ, strongly co-occurred, TCR associations were difficult to assign to individual alleles. This cohort had only TCR beta chains sequenced, and the lack of alpha or paired-chain data limited which features could be detected. In a later analysis, several top co-occurrence clusters were reported to appear linked to parvovirus B19, influenza, CMV and Epstein-Barr virus. A total of roughly 160 TCR beta chains were listed by the study as associated with cytomegalovirus. In a later analysis, most CMV-associated TCR beta chains were found to appear HLA-restricted, with HLA associations seemingly driven largely by CMV exposure. Because the 87-base-pair reads could not distinguish some IMGT-functional V segments, including TRBV6-2 and TRBV6-3, those segments were excluded. Because some donors lacked HLA typing at each locus, the association tests relied only on the typed subset. Most TCR sequences were seen in very few donors, while some public TCRs were found in many individuals. An earlier analysis of several hundred of the donors showed that most TCR beta V segments appeared in productive rearrangements either about 90% or about 30% of the time, which broadly matched IMGT annotations. In a later analysis, HLA-associated TCR beta chains were found to be more clonally expanded and to have lower generation probabilities than equally common non-associated chains. A later analysis found that TCR association rates varied across HLA loci, with DRB1 alleles showing the most associated TCRs and HLA-C alleles the fewest. In a later analysis, 15,000 to 20,000 TCR beta sequences were associated with specific HLA alleles at a false discovery rate of 0.05. Linkage disequilibrium might explain the correlated functional status among segregating V segments, but an unknown experimental factor could not be excluded. Presence/absence analyses assumed roughly uniform sequencing depth across donors, an assumption that may not hold. A further reported finding was that TCR beta sequences accurately predicted the HLA-A and HLA-B alleles for most subjects in the first cohort. The earlier analysis of a few hundred of the donors excluded approximately 17 rarely observed V segments, including chromosome 9 orphons, because counts were too low. In vitro tests confirmed that three of the cytomegalovirus-associated TCR beta chains recognize cytomegalovirus antigens. A cluster of highly shared sequence variants was judged likely to be a technical artifact of the sequencing pipeline. In both the original and validation cohorts, the classifier was reported to diagnose cytomegalovirus status with high specificity and sensitivity. It was suggested by the authors that the approach could potentially be generalized to other disease states and immunological phenotypes. In a later genetic analysis, a missense DCLRE1C variant was associated with V-gene and J-gene trimming of TCR beta chains, and the association was replicated in an independent cohort.

The library was produced with the immunoSEQ multiplex PCR assay. For the multiplex PCR, a mixture combining 60 forward primers for TCR Vbeta segments and 13 reverse primers for TCR Jbeta segments was used. The CDR3 region of rearranged TCR beta genes was amplified from genomic DNA with a multiplex PCR assay. On the Illumina HiSeq System, the amplified TCR beta libraries were sequenced as 87-base-pair reads. Per the authors' processing: A later analysis counted approximately 74 million unique TCR beta chains across the approximately 700 repertoires, and some 11 million of these chains were shared by at least two donors. A nearest-neighbor algorithm error-corrected the raw reads and collapsed the reads into unique sequences, merging closely related sequences to remove PCR and sequencing errors. Alignment of CDR3 sequences to IMGT reference sequences was used to assign V, D and J gene segments. For a sequence to be retained, a match of at least six nucleotides to both a V gene segment and a J gene segment was required. Rearrangements were called productive when the CDR3 lacked stop codons and stayed in frame with V and J; all others were non-productive. CDR3 was defined according to IMGT convention as the region running from the second conserved V-encoded cysteine to the conserved J-encoded phenylalanine. In an earlier analysis of around 540 of the donors, sequences lacking an unambiguous match to a single V gene segment were excluded. An earlier analysis of 500 to 700 of the donors classified V segments as functional when productive rearrangements were above 56.7% and as segregating when the standard deviation between donors was above 5%. A statistical classification framework was built for diagnosing cytomegalovirus status from the catalog of TCR beta chain sequences. A later analysis assigned V and J genes by comparing TCR nucleotide sequences with IMGT/GENE-DB human TR gene sequences. In a later analysis, CDR3 sequences and most-parsimonious VDJ recombination scenarios were assigned using the TCRdist pipeline. In a later analysis, each TCR beta chain was defined by its CDR3 amino acid sequence together with its V-gene family, and reads lacking a unique V-gene family were excluded. To address suspected cross-contamination and a sequencing artifact, a later analysis removed under 600 highly shared, low-generation-probability nucleotide sequences. In a later analysis, a clonal expansion index for each public chain was calculated from normalized within-repertoire ranks of inferred template counts. In a later analysis, generation probabilities were computed using a VDJ recombination model fitted to out-of-frame rearrangements, and the results were checked against IGoR. Hypergeometric tests were used in a later analysis to score TCR-TCR, TCR-HLA and TCR-CMV co-occurrence, with a repertoire-size bias correction applied to the TCR pairs. A later analysis estimated false discovery rates by permuting HLA or CMV assignments 20 times. In a later analysis, co-occurring TCRs were grouped using DBSCAN, and TCRdist sequence similarity was added for clustering within HLA-allele-positive subsets. Repertoires with fewer than 30,000 or more than 120,000 public chains, plus five repertoires with anomalous nucleotide sharing, were excluded from co-occurrence clustering. TCRdb limited this immuneACCESS table to in-frame rearrangements with V and J called. A share of clones is missing; checked studies link under half to unresolved V genes, and the rest is unexplained. V and J calls and clone size are copied from that table; D and trimming were computed from the DNA. The sample table shows about 72,000 clones, and about 80% are seen once. The ten largest account for around 3% of the sample.

Sequenced sample: PBMCs. The chain couples TRBV29-1 to TRBJ1-1; TRBD1 agrees with 10 junctional bases. The source is a man aged 35 to 55 in good health and CMV-seronegative. CDR3 region: CSVYVPPPWMGQGIWEAFF. The DNA sequence is TGCAGCGTTTATGTCCCTCCACCGTGGATGGGACAGGGGATTTGGGAAGCTTTCTTT.